This TCR beta chain was sequenced for a study of T cell responses to AZD1222 COVID-19 vaccine. Findings and limits, study-wide: No repertoire was sampled before or during the peak T cell response, only after it.

TCRdb's table, derived via immunoSEQ multiplex PCR, lists solely in-frame clones and lacks some. This table has 45,000 or so clones, approximately 86% appearing once. A note on this clone: Its antigen is currently unknown.

The CDR3 contains 13 residues. V lost 3 bases and J lost 0, with 3 bases in between. CDR1 is MDHEN, CDR2 SYDVKM, per germline. The TCR sequence derives from an adult in good health. This rearrangement joins TRBV28 to TRBJ1-3; unclear D gene. This material consisted of peripheral blood, taken on day 0 of AZD1222 vaccination. The CDR3 region is CASSFSSGNTIYF. CDR3 sequence (DNA): TGTGCCAGCAGTTTTTCCTCTGGAAACACCATATATTTT.